These 27 T cell receptor beta chains originate from one sample sequenced in a study of T-cell memory formation after mild COVID-19. TCRdb redid the calling of the 5' RACE reads with MiXCR, one entry per CDR3 protein. The top ten hold 22% of the sample, which has more than 300,000 distinct CDR3 sequences, approximately 15% seen once. Sequencing was carried out using PBMCs or a T cell subset sorted from them (not recorded which). The receptors derive from a man aged 18 to 29 who had mild COVID-19 (a few samples of this study predate the infection). Cell type and time point are not known.

There are a few counts of this clonotype. The chain uses TRBV11-2 and TRBJ2-5; D remains unclear. There are 11 residues in the CDR3. The germline gives CDR1 SGHAT, CDR2 FQNNGV. V was shortened by 5 bases and J by 7 bases, with 8 bases between the two germline ends. The CDR3 bases are TGTGCCAGCAGCCGACAACTGACCCAGTACTTC. Encoded protein: CASSRQLTQYF.

The chain has TRBV20-1 and TRBJ1-2; TRBD1 matches at 7 bases. Germline V CDR1 and CDR2: DFQATT, SNEGSKA (reference sequence). After removal of 6 bases from V and 8 bases from J, the junction contained 9 bases not matched to a gene. There are 12 residues in the CDR3. The CDR3 spells CSAVKGAQGYTF. The CDR3 DNA reads TGCAGTGCGGTCAAGGGGGCGCAAGGCTACACCTTC.

J is TRBJ1-1 and V is TRBV27, with D possibly being TRBD1 (6 bases). This CDR3 has 15 amino acids. The V end was cut by 7 bases, the J end by 1 base, with 16 bases between. Germline CDR1 is MNHEY and CDR2 is SMNVEV (reference sequence). The CDR3 coding sequence is TGTGCCAGCATCAGCCTTATGGGGGCGAACACTGAAGCTTTCTTT. Translation: CASISLMGANTEAFF.

This clonotype was seen more than once but under ten times. The chain is built from TRBV12-3 or TRBV12-4 and TRBJ1-2, with D hard to call. This CDR3 contains 17 residues. V was clipped by 1 base and J by 3 bases, with 18 bases between them. CDR3 in DNA: TGTGCCAGCAGTTTAGTCCCTAAGAGGTGGCCTGACTATGGCTACACCTTC. Amino acids: CASSLVPKRWPDYGYTF.

This clonotype was counted between two and nine times. The chain combines TRBV12-3 or TRBV12-4 with TRBJ2-5; 9 nucleotides agree with TRBD1. This CDR3 region has 14 residues. Trimming at V came to 4 bases and at J to 5 bases, leaving 5 bases not matched to a gene. Written as DNA, the CDR3 is TGTGCCAGCAGTTCCGGGACAGGGAGGGAGACCCAGTACTTC. Its translation: CASSSGTGRETQYF.

This clonotype was detected a few times. The genes are TRBV2 and TRBJ1-6; 10 nucleotides align to TRBD1. The CDR3 has 14 amino acids. With 6 bases clipped from V and 10 bases from J, the junction kept 6 bases outside the gene matches. Per germline, CDR1 SNHLY and CDR2 FYNNEI. CDR3 sequence: CASRRDRGGSPLHF. For the CDR3, the DNA is TGTGCCAGCAGAAGGGACAGGGGAGGCTCACCCCTCCACTTT.

This clonotype was counted only a few times. This chain connects TRBV12-3 or TRBV12-4 to TRBJ2-2, with unresolved D. CDR3 length: 13 amino acids. Trimming shortened V by 2 bases and J by 6 bases, and 7 bases separated the two germline ends. Here the CDR3 DNA reads TGTGCCAGCAGTTTAACCCCGGCCGGGGAGCTGTTTTTT. Its protein is CASSLTPAGELFF.

The V and J genes are TRBV4-3 and TRBJ2-7; 10 bases are shared with TRBD1. There are 16 residues in the CDR3. CDR1 is LGHNA, CDR2 YSLEER, per germline. The V segment lost 0 bases and the J segment 6 bases; nucleotides outside the gene matches: 8. The CDR3 DNA is TGCGCCAGCAGCCAAGATCGGGGGACAGGGGAGGGCGAGCAGTACTTC. The encoded protein is CASSQDRGTGEGEQYF.

V is TRBV11-2 and J is TRBJ1-4; D gene ambiguous. V lost 3 bases, J lost 10 bases, and 3 bases lay in between. Germline-derived CDR1 and CDR2 are SGHAT and FQNNGV. This CDR3 is 10 amino acids long. CDR3 region: CASSFGKLFF. The CDR3 DNA reads TGTGCCAGCAGCTTCGGAAAACTGTTTTTT.

Points on this clonotype: The junction departs from germline at one end; a sequencing error may be responsible. The chain has TRBV7-3 and TRBJ2-1; 8 bases fit TRBD2. The CDR3 length is 16 residues. Germline CDR1 SGHTA, CDR2 FQGTGA. In DNA, the CDR3 is TGTGCCAGCAGCCTAACCTCCGGGACTAGTCTAAATGAGCAGTTCTTC. Translating gives CASSLTSGTSLNEQFF. Full variable domain (outside the CDR3, taken from reference TRBV7-3 and TRBJ2-1): GAGVSQTPSNKVTEKGKYVELRCDPISGHTALYWYRQSLGQGPEFLIYFQGTGAADDSGLPNDRFFAVRPEGSVSTLKIQRTERGDSAVYLCASSLTSGTSLNEQFFGPGTRLTVL.

V is TRBV20-1 and J is TRBJ1-3, with a weak D call TRBD1 (5 bases). With 4 bases removed from V and 2 bases from J, the gap between germline ends came to 15 bases. The CDR3 loop spans 15 amino acids. Germline loops: CDR1 DFQATT, CDR2 SNEGSKA (reference sequence). The CDR3 loop reads CSATDIEFTGNTIYF. DNA of the CDR3: TGCAGTGCTACGGACATCGAATTTACTGGAAACACCATATATTTT.

The V call is TRBV7-8, the J call TRBJ2-1, with D unclear. V was cut by 1 base and J by 5 bases, with 9 bases left in between. Germline CDR1 SGHVS, CDR2 FQNEAQ. This CDR3 has 14 amino acids. The CDR3 reads CASSLVSLNNEQFF. The CDR3 DNA reads as TGTGCCAGCAGCTTAGTTTCACTGAACAATGAGCAGTTCTTC.

V gene TRBV5-1 combines with J gene TRBJ1-1, with D maybe TRBD1 (6 bases). The V end was cut by 4 bases, the J end by 1 base, with 14 bases between. Germline assignment: CDR1 SGHRS and CDR2 YFSETQ. The CDR3 runs to 15 residues. CDR3: CASSPWTERNTEAFF. CDR3 nucleotides: TGCGCCAGCAGCCCCTGGACAGAACGGAACACTGAAGCTTTCTTT.

The chain joins TRBV5-1 to TRBJ2-7, with a tentative D call TRBD1 (5 bases). The CDR3 is 14 amino acids. Germline V gene sequence: CDR1 SGHRS, CDR2 YFSETQ. V was clipped by 0 bases and J by 3 bases, with 10 bases between them. The CDR3 nucleotides are TGCGCCAGCAGCTTGGAAGGGGTCGGCTACGAGCAGTACGTC. It encodes CASSLEGVGYEQYV.

This clonotype occurred once. The V gene is TRBV6-6, the J gene TRBJ2-3, with D unclear. V was trimmed by 9 bases and J by 5 bases, leaving 12 bases between them. The germline CDR1 and CDR2 sequences are MNHNY and SVGAGI (reference sequence). The CDR3 extends over 12 amino acids. This CDR3 reads CASSVSGDTQYF. The DNA for the CDR3 is TGTGCCAGTTCTGTCTCCGGAGATACGCAGTATTTT.

A few counts support this clonotype. V usage is TRBV4-3 and J usage is TRBJ2-1, with TRBD2 identical over 8 bases. The germline CDR1 and CDR2 sequences are LGHNA and YSLEER. Trimming took 2 bases from V and 9 from J; bases not matched to a gene: 9. This CDR3 contains 15 residues. CDR3 DNA: TGCGCCAGCAGCCAACTTCGGGGGGGGGCTAGTGAGCAGTTCTTC. Amino acid sequence: CASSQLRGGASEQFF.

This clonotype was counted only a few times. The chain uses TRBV7-3 and TRBJ2-3; D is possibly TRBD2 (5 bases). CDR1 is SGHTA and CDR2 is FQGTGA in the germline V gene. This CDR3 is built from 14 residues. Trimming stripped 5 bases from V and 1 base from J, with 10 bases between. The CDR3 spells CASSRGLGTDTQYF. CDR3 coding DNA: TGTGCCAGCAGCCGGGGATTGGGCACAGATACGCAGTATTTT.

This chain uses TRBV28 with TRBJ1-1; D unresolved. This CDR3 region has 15 residues. V lost 5 bases to trimming and J lost 4 bases, with 17 bases between them. In germline, CDR1 is MDHEN, CDR2 SYDVKM. The CDR3 sequence is CASSPNEGRSTEAFF. DNA for the CDR3: TGTGCCAGCAGTCCAAATGAGGGAAGGTCCACTGAAGCTTTCTTT.

This clonotype occurred a few times. V usage is TRBV10-3 and J usage is TRBJ2-2; 7 positions match TRBD1. Germline CDR1 is ENHRY and CDR2 is SYGVKD. The CDR3 covers 16 residues. J was trimmed by 4 bases and V by 6 bases; bases with no gene match: 11. The CDR3 nucleotides read TGTGCCATCAGAGACAGGGCCCCCACCCGCACCGGGGAGCTGTTTTTT. Its protein product is CAIRDRAPTRTGELFF.

This clonotype was counted many times. CDR3 sequence reads: CASSLGQSYNEQFF. In DNA form, the CDR3 reads TGTGCCAGCAGCTTAGGGCAAAGCTACAATGAGCAGTTCTTC. The chain has TRBV7-7 and TRBJ2-1; D gene unclear. V was cut by 1 base and J by 3 bases, with 7 bases left in between. The CDR3 spans 14 residues. Germline CDR1 and CDR2: SSHAT and FNYEAQ (reference sequence).

This clonotype was seen repeatedly, ten times or more. J is TRBJ2-7 and V is TRBV7-9; the D is unclear. The CDR3 extends over 15 amino acids. Germline V gene lookup returns CDR1 SEHNR and CDR2 FQNEAQ (reference sequence). V shed 0 bases and J shed 0 bases, with 9 bases lying between them. The DNA of the CDR3 is TGTGCCAGCAGCTTAGCAGGGCCCTCCTCCTACGAGCAGTACTTC. Translated, it gives CASSLAGPSSYEQYF.

This clonotype was observed a few times. J is TRBJ2-7 and V is TRBV30; no firm D call. In germline, CDR1 is GTSNPN, CDR2 SVGIG (reference sequence). Trimming cost V 3 bases and J 3 bases, with 15 bases left between them. This CDR3 spans 14 amino acids. The CDR3 sequence is CAWSRTAGVYEQYF. The CDR3 bases are TGTGCCTGGAGCCGTACAGCTGGAGTCTACGAGCAGTACTTC. The full variable domain, rest sourced from reference TRBV30 and TRBJ2-7, is SQTIHQWPATLVQPVGSPLSLECTVEGTSNPNLYWYRQAAGRGLQLLFYSVGIGQISSEVPQNLSASRPQDRQFILSSKKLLLSDSGFYLCAWSRTAGVYEQYFGPGTRLTVT.

The rearrangement joins TRBV13 to TRBJ1-5, with D possibly matching TRBD1 (5 bases). This CDR3 is 13 amino acids long. V was shortened by 4 bases and J by 2 bases, with 6 bases between the two germline ends. Per the germline V gene, CDR1 is PRHDT and CDR2 is FYEKMQ (reference sequence). The CDR3 DNA is TGTGCCAGCAGCTGGGACCGCAATCAGCCCCAGCATTTT. This translates into CASSWDRNQPQHF.

The rearrangement joins TRBV4-3 to TRBJ2-7; TRBD2 is a possible D gene (5 bases). Trimming left V 4 bases short and J 4 bases short, with 14 bases between. Germline CDR1 is LGHNA and CDR2 is YSLEER. This CDR3 contains 14 residues. CDR3 region: CASSRSYPGYEQYF. The CDR3 coding sequence is TGCGCCAGCAGCCGATCGTACCCGGGGTACGAGCAGTACTTC.

This clonotype was counted between two and nine times. V and J are TRBV4-1 and TRBJ2-3; TRBD2 matches 7 bases. J was trimmed by 0 bases and V by 6 bases; bases with no gene match: 9. This CDR3 has 16 residues. From germline, CDR1 is MGHRA and CDR2 YSYEKL. The CDR3 nucleotides are TGCGCCAGCAGACTGAATCCGGGACTAAGCACAGATACGCAGTATTTT. It yields the protein CASRLNPGLSTDTQYF.

This clonotype was seen repeatedly, ten times or more. V is TRBV27 and J is TRBJ2-1; 16 bases line up with TRBD2. Germline V gives CDR1 MNHEY, CDR2 SMNVEV (reference sequence). V lost 7 bases and J lost 8; bases outside the gene matches: 8. The CDR3 length is 16 residues. The CDR3: CASTPGLAGGRDEQFF. The DNA for the CDR3 is TGTGCCAGCACCCCGGGACTAGCGGGGGGGCGCGATGAGCAGTTCTTC.

V and J are TRBV6-5 and TRBJ1-2; tentative D call: TRBD1 (5 bases). CDR3 length: 14 residues. Germline V CDR1 and CDR2: MNHEY, SVGAGI. Between the trimmed V and J ends, which lost 0 bases and 4 bases, there was a span of 9 bases. In DNA form, the CDR3 reads TGTGCCAGCAGTTACTCGGGGCAGGGCTATGGCTACACCTTC. This translates into CASSYSGQGYGYTF.